The 18 T cell receptor beta chains presented below share a single source sample, sequenced in a study of blood T cells in healthy people across ages. It was with a sample-barcoded 5' primer and a J-beta primer mix that a second PCR of roughly 7 to 12 cycles was run. TCRdb re-called the 5' RACE reads with MiXCR, one entry per CDR3 protein. The sample lists some 690,000 distinct CDR3 sequences, approximately 22% seen once, with approximately 20% in the top ten. The sequenced sample consisted of blood. The receptor set was obtained from a man aged 65 to 79 in good health.

This clonotype has only one observation. The chain links TRBV18 to TRBJ2-3; no reliable D call. This CDR3 is built from 14 residues. Trimming removed 6 bases at V and 2 bases at J, with 12 bases between. Germline V gene data show CDR1 as KGHSH and CDR2 as LQKENI. The CDR3, as DNA: TGTGCCAGCTCGGCGTACAGACACACAGATACGCAGTATTTT. Protein: CASSAYRHTDTQYF.

Comments on this clonotype: A much larger clonotype is one base distant, so this may be a read error. V gene TRBV28 combines with J gene TRBJ2-5, with D possibly matching TRBD1 (6 bases). The DNA end lines up better with TRBJ2-7; the J call may be wrong. This CDR3 has 13 residues. The V gene's germline CDR1 is MDHEN and CDR2 SYDVKM. The CDR3 DNA follows: TGTGCCGGCAGTTTACAGGGCACGCACGAGCAGTACTTC. This sequence encodes CAGSLQGTHEQYF.

This clonotype showed up many times. This chain uses TRBV6-5 with TRBJ2-3; 14 bases fit TRBD2. Germline trimming cut 6 bases from V and 6 bases from J; bases unmatched to any gene: 5. The CDR3 is made up of 15 amino acids. The germline CDR1 and CDR2 sequences are MNHEY and SVGAGI. The CDR3 spells CASSRTSGRLDTQYF. CDR3 in DNA: TGTGCCAGCAGCCGGACTAGCGGGAGGTTGGATACGCAGTATTTT.

Worth noting for this clonotype: Germline is not matched at one junction end, which may reflect a read error. The CDR3: CASSLRQSNEKPFF. CDR3 in DNA: TGTGCCAGCAGTTTGCGACAGAGCAATGAAAAACCGTTTTTT. The chain couples TRBV6-5 to TRBJ1-4; D may be TRBD1 (5 bases). This CDR3 spans 14 amino acids. Looked up from germline, CDR1 is MNHEY and CDR2 is SVGAGI.

This clonotype appeared many times. The J gene is TRBJ2-7, the V gene TRBV11-2; D is undetermined. Between the trimmed V and J ends, which lost 4 bases and 4 bases, there was a span of 23 bases. Germline V CDR1 and CDR2: SGHAT, FQNNGV. CDR3 length: 17 residues. CDR3 residues: CASSSPIRPYGRYEQYF. In DNA form, the CDR3 reads TGTGCCAGCAGCTCCCCAATCCGACCTTATGGTCGGTACGAGCAGTACTTC.

CDR3 sequence: CASSLWGGVQETQYF. CDR3 sequence (DNA): TGTGCCAGCAGCTTGTGGGGGGGGGTCCAAGAGACCCAGTACTTC. The genes are TRBV5-5 and TRBJ2-5; 7 nucleotides match TRBD2. The CDR3 consists of 15 residues. CDR1 is SGHKS and CDR2 is YYEKEE in the germline V gene (reference sequence). J gave up 1 base and V 1 base, and 4 bases lay outside the gene matches.

This clonotype was seen only a few times. This sequence joins TRBV7-2 and TRBJ2-1, with 11 bases fitting TRBD1. The CDR3 totals 16 residues. The ends lost 2 bases at V and 6 bases at J; junction bases unmatched: 6. Per germline, CDR1 SGHTA and CDR2 FQGNSA. The CDR3 bases are TGTGCCAGCAGCTTAAGTTCCGGGACAGGGGGCAATGAGCAGTTCTTC. Protein: CASSLSSGTGGNEQFF.

V usage is TRBV7-2 and J usage is TRBJ1-1; unclear D gene. The germline gives CDR1 SGHTA, CDR2 FQGNSA. There are 14 residues in the CDR3. V shed 7 bases and J shed 1 base, with 13 bases lying between them. Written as DNA, the CDR3 is TGTGCCAGCAATAATCAGGTCTGGAACACTGAAGCTTTCTTT. Protein product: CASNNQVWNTEAFF. Full variable domain (missing parts from reference TRBV7-2 and TRBJ1-1): GAGVSQSPSNKVTEKGKDVELRCDPISGHTALYWYRQSLGQGLEFLIYFQGNSAPDKSGLPSDRFSAERTGGSVSTLTIQRTQQEDSAVYLCASNNQVWNTEAFFGQGTRLTVV.

This clonotype was recorded a few times. This rearrangement joins TRBV5-6 to TRBJ1-2, with D possibly TRBD1 on 5 matching bases. Trimming cost V 7 bases and J 1 base, with 17 bases left between them. Germline assignment: CDR1 SGHDT and CDR2 YYEEEE. The CDR3 totals 15 residues. The CDR3 loop reads CASARQGSVNYGYTF. CDR3 sequence (DNA): TGTGCCAGCGCGCGCCAGGGAAGCGTTAACTATGGCTACACCTTC.

A few counts support this clonotype. V is TRBV3-1 and J is TRBJ1-2; 8 bases are a match to TRBD1. After removal of 4 bases from V and 5 bases from J, the junction contained 9 bases not matched to a gene. The CDR3 runs to 15 residues. Germline CDR1 is LGHDT and CDR2 is YNNKEL (reference sequence). The CDR3 loop reads CASSLGQGAAYGYTF. Written as DNA, the CDR3 is TGTGCCAGCAGCCTTGGACAGGGAGCCGCTTATGGCTACACCTTC.

This clonotype has just one count. The V gene is TRBV5-1, the J gene TRBJ2-5; TRBD1 matches at 7 bases. The ends lost 2 bases at V and 2 bases at J; junction bases unmatched: 6. Germline-derived CDR1 and CDR2 are SGHRS and YFSETQ. The CDR3 runs 15 residues. The CDR3 spells CASSLLGQSQETQYF. The CDR3, as DNA: TGCGCCAGCAGCTTATTGGGACAGTCACAAGAGACCCAGTACTTC.

This clonotype was counted only a few times. The chain combines TRBV14 with TRBJ1-4, with TRBD1 matching 10 bases. After removal of 1 base from V and 7 bases from J, the junction contained 3 bases not matched to a gene. This CDR3 comprises 15 residues. The germline CDR1 and CDR2 sequences are SGHDN and FVKESK. The chain's CDR3 is CASSQGQGAPEKLFF. In DNA, the CDR3 is TGTGCCAGCAGCCAAGGACAGGGGGCGCCTGAAAAACTGTTTTTT.

V and J are TRBV7-7 and TRBJ2-5, with D hard to call. The germline CDR1 and CDR2 sequences are SSHAT and FNYEAQ (reference sequence). The CDR3 sequence is 13 residues long. V was cut by 2 bases and J by 3 bases, with 7 bases left in between. The CDR3 bases are TGTGCCAGCAGCTTATCCCAGAAAGAGACCCAGTACTTC. Its translation is CASSLSQKETQYF.

This clonotype was found a few times. The gene calls are TRBV20-1 and TRBJ2-1; TRBD2 matches 8 bases. The V gene end was trimmed by 3 bases and the J gene end by 9 bases; junction bases not matched to a gene: 10. The V gene's germline CDR1 is DFQATT and CDR2 SNEGSKA (reference sequence). The CDR3 is 14 residues long. CDR3: CSARFRAGVGEQFF. CDR3 DNA sequence: TGCAGTGCTAGGTTTAGAGCGGGGGTCGGTGAGCAGTTCTTC.

The V call is TRBV29-1, the J call TRBJ1-4; D is uncertain. The CDR3 has 15 amino acids. CDR1 SQVTM and CDR2 ANQGSEA come from the germline V gene. V lost 2 bases and J lost 6, with 16 bases in between. The DNA of the CDR3 is TGCAGCGTTGAAACGGAAGCCGGCCACTATGAAAAACTGTTTTTT. Encoded protein: CSVETEAGHYEKLFF.

J is TRBJ2-1 and V is TRBV9; 11 nucleotides align to TRBD2. The CDR3 covers 16 residues. V shed 3 bases, J shed 3 bases, and the junction held 5 bases outside the gene matches. The germline V gene has CDR1 SGDLS and CDR2 YYNGEE. CDR3: CASSAVAGGFYNEQFF. In DNA form, the CDR3 reads TGTGCCAGCAGCGCTGTAGCGGGAGGGTTCTACAATGAGCAGTTCTTC.

The CDR3 sequence is CASSRLGEQFF. CDR3 in DNA: TGTGCCAGCAGTCGACTTGGTGAGCAGTTCTTC. V usage is TRBV12-3 or TRBV12-4 and J usage is TRBJ2-1; D ambiguous. The CDR3 loop spans 11 amino acids. V lost 5 bases to trimming and J lost 9 bases, with 8 bases between them.

This clonotype was counted between two and nine times. The gene calls are TRBV20-1 and TRBJ2-1; D gene uncertain. The germline CDR1 and CDR2 sequences are DFQATT and SNEGSKA (reference sequence). The V gene lost 4 bases and the J gene lost 3 bases, with 7 bases spanning the gap. The CDR3 has 12 residues. The CDR3 protein is CSATTGYNEQFF. CDR3 nucleotides: TGCAGTGCTACGACTGGCTACAATGAGCAGTTCTTC.